This passage covers 32 T cell receptor beta chains from one sample sequenced in a study of shared T cell receptors in the human thymus. Clones were sequenced by immunoSEQ multiplex PCR, and TCRdb holds only the in-frame ones, with some missing. The table has over 450,000 clones, 75% to 80% seen once; the top ten hold about 0.014%. The sample was also reused in another study, on human thymus T cells.

The material sequenced was thymocytes. All receptors derive from a boy younger than two with a congenital heart defect.

The sample holds one count of this clone. The chain recombines TRBV29-1 with TRBJ2-2, with D perhaps TRBD2 (7 bases). Trimming pared 4 bases from V and 8 bases from J, leaving 29 bases between. CDR1 is SQVTM and CDR2 is ANQGSEA in the germline V gene. The CDR3 extends over 18 amino acids. The CDR3 sequence is CSVGVAGRAGARMGELFF. CDR3 sequence (DNA): TGCAGCGTTGGGGTAGCGGGTCGGGCGGGGGCAAGGATGGGGGAGCTGTTTTTT.

V is TRBV6-5 and J is TRBJ1-1; D gene unclear. V was clipped by 6 bases and J by 0 bases, with 8 bases between them. The CDR3 runs to 13 residues. Germline CDR1 MNHEY, CDR2 SVGAGI. CDR3 DNA sequence: TGTGCCAGCAGACACGCTTTGAACACTGAAGCTTTCTTT. Translation: CASRHALNTEAFF.

This chain connects TRBV4-1 to TRBJ1-5, with a weak D call TRBD1 (6 bases). Trimming stripped 0 bases from V and 0 bases from J, with 18 bases between. This CDR3 region has 19 residues. Per germline, CDR1 MGHRA and CDR2 YSYEKL. The CDR3 loop reads CASSQEVNWGHHSNQPQHF. The CDR3 nucleotides are TGCGCCAGCAGCCAAGAGGTTAACTGGGGACACCATAGCAATCAGCCCCAGCATTTT.

V gene TRBV4-3 combines with J gene TRBJ2-3; the match to TRBD2 covers 12 bases. Germline V lookup: CDR1 LGHNA, CDR2 YSLEER. Unmatched junction bases numbered 14, after V lost 0 bases and J lost 4 bases. CDR3 length: 20 residues. The CDR3 nucleotides read TGCGCCAGCAGCCAAGATGATCGGGCTAGACTAGCGGGGGCCTCAGATACGCAGTATTTT. The encoded protein is CASSQDDRARLAGASDTQYF.

This chain links TRBV18 with TRBJ2-5; the D gene is possibly TRBD2 (5 bases). V gave up 5 bases and J gave up 7 bases, with 14 bases separating them. The CDR3 extends over 13 amino acids. Germline lookup yields CDR1 KGHSH and CDR2 LQKENI. CDR3 nucleotide sequence: TGTGCCAGCTCAGCCCGGGCGGGCGTGACCCAGTACTTC. Amino acid sequence: CASSARAGVTQYF.

In its sample, this clone was seen once. The chain employs TRBV19 and TRBJ1-1; D is perhaps TRBD1 (5 bases). There are 15 residues in the CDR3. V lost 5 bases and J lost 3, with 16 bases in between. Germline values: CDR1 LNHDA, CDR2 SQIVND (reference sequence). CDR3 sequence: CASSLTREEDTEAFF. DNA for the CDR3: TGTGCCAGTAGTCTCACCAGGGAGGAGGACACTGAAGCTTTCTTT.

The rearrangement links TRBV30 to TRBJ2-1; 10 positions agree with TRBD2. V shed 1 base, J shed 7 bases, and the junction held 10 bases outside the gene matches. This CDR3 spans 16 amino acids. Germline loops: CDR1 GTSNPN, CDR2 SVGIG (reference sequence). The CDR3 spells CAWSAESGRAGNEQFF. The CDR3 DNA is TGTGCCTGGAGTGCGGAGAGCGGGAGGGCCGGGAATGAGCAGTTCTTC.

Here the CDR3 DNA reads TGTGCCAGCAGGTTTGGGACTTTAAGCTCCTACGAGCAGTACTTC. Protein product: CASRFGTLSSYEQYF. The chain is built from TRBV11-3 and TRBJ2-7, with D maybe TRBD2 (6 bases). V was cut by 6 bases and J by 0 bases, with 15 bases left in between. Germline CDR1 is SGHNT and CDR2 is YENEEA. This CDR3 is 15 amino acids long.

The rearrangement joins TRBV6-4 to TRBJ2-1; TRBD2 aligns across 12 bases. J lost 6 bases, V lost 4 bases, and 4 bases had no gene match. In germline, CDR1 is MRHNA, CDR2 SNTAGT. The CDR3 is 15 residues long. The CDR3 loop reads CASSAGLAGTNEQFF. The CDR3 nucleotides are TGTGCCAGCAGTGCCGGACTAGCGGGAACCAATGAGCAGTTCTTC.

The chain recombines TRBV5-6 with TRBJ2-7; D may be TRBD2 (5 bases). V was pared by 0 bases and J by 0 bases, with 10 bases between. Germline-derived CDR1 and CDR2 are SGHDT and YYEEEE. This CDR3 region has 15 residues. The CDR3 sequence: CASSLVSASSYEQYF. CDR3 nucleotides: TGTGCCAGCAGCTTGGTTAGCGCGAGCTCCTACGAGCAGTACTTC.

The chain joins TRBV11-3 to TRBJ2-7, with TRBD1 identical over 11 bases. V lost 4 bases, J lost 4 bases, and 18 bases stayed unmatched. The length of the CDR3 is 19 residues. Germline CDR1 and CDR2: SGHNT and YENEEA. In DNA form, the CDR3 reads TGTGCCAGCAGCTCTCGGGACAGGGGGTCCCGGGGGGGACCGTACGAGCAGTACTTC. As protein: CASSSRDRGSRGGPYEQYF.

Only one count was recorded for this clone. The V gene is TRBV6-5, the J gene TRBJ2-2; TRBD1 aligns across 7 bases. The J segment lost 5 bases and the V segment lost 7 bases, leaving 4 bases of the junction unmatched. The CDR3 is 13 residues long. Germline CDR1 is MNHEY and CDR2 is SVGAGI. CDR3 sequence reads: CASNPTGTGELFF. Written as DNA, the CDR3 is TGTGCCAGCAACCCGACAGGGACCGGGGAGCTGTTTTTT.

V gene TRBV9 combines with J gene TRBJ1-2, with TRBD1 identical over 7 bases. The V and J ends lost 3 bases and 2 bases, in that order; junction bases with no gene match: 7. The germline V gene has CDR1 SGDLS and CDR2 YYNGEE. The CDR3 sequence is 15 residues long. CDR3 nucleotide sequence: TGTGCCAGCAGCGGTTCACAGGGGCTAAACTATGGCTACACCTTC. It yields the protein CASSGSQGLNYGYTF.

This sequence joins TRBV11-3 and TRBJ1-5, with 8 bases identical to TRBD1. With V trimmed by 5 bases and J by 10 bases, 28 bases remained unmatched. Per germline, CDR1 SGHNT and CDR2 YENEEA. This CDR3 has 20 residues. CDR3 in amino acids: CASSQWGSLRGDRLRAPQHF. DNA for the CDR3: TGTGCCAGCAGCCAATGGGGCAGCCTGCGTGGGGACAGGTTAAGGGCCCCCCAGCATTTT.

This chain joins TRBV4-1 and TRBJ2-5, with 7 bases matching TRBD1. With V trimmed by 4 bases and J by 2 bases, 13 bases remained unmatched. Germline CDR1 MGHRA, CDR2 YSYEKL. This CDR3 comprises 17 residues. The CDR3 DNA is TGCGCCAGCAGCCCCGCAACACCAGGGACAGAACAAGAGACCCAGTACTTC. Residues: CASSPATPGTEQETQYF.

This chain joins TRBV11-2 and TRBJ2-7, with 7 bases aligning to TRBD2. CDR3 length: 13 residues. Germline V gene lookup returns CDR1 SGHAT and CDR2 FQNNGV. V was clipped by 2 bases and J by 6 bases; unmatched bases: 4. The CDR3 spells CASSLPLASEQYF. CDR3 sequence (DNA): TGTGCCAGCAGCTTACCACTAGCGTCCGAGCAGTACTTC. The complete variable domain, with remaining parts taken from reference TRBV11-2 and TRBJ2-7, reads EAGVAQSPRYKIIEKRQSVAFWCNPISGHATLYWYQQILGQGPKLLIQFQNNGVVDDSQLPKDRFSAERLKGVDSTLKIQPAKLEDSAVYLCASSLPLASEQYFGPGTRLTVT.

In its sample, this clone was seen once. The V call is TRBV9, the J call TRBJ2-7; 8 positions agree with TRBD2. Germline trimming cut 4 bases from V and 2 bases from J; bases unmatched to any gene: 14. The V gene's germline CDR1 is SGDLS and CDR2 YYNGEE. The CDR3 has 17 residues. CDR3 loop: CASSTQSRGRPTYEQYF. In DNA, the CDR3 is TGTGCCAGCAGCACCCAAAGCCGCGGGAGGCCCACCTACGAGCAGTACTTC.

This clone was observed a handful of times. The chain recombines TRBV29-1 with TRBJ1-4, with D possibly TRBD1 on 6 matching bases. CDR1 and CDR2 (germline): SQVTM, ANQGSEA. This CDR3 is 16 amino acids long. The V end lost 1 base, the J end lost 0 bases, and 12 bases lay between the germline ends. The chain's CDR3 is CSVEVGRGATNEKLFF. The CDR3 region has the DNA TGCAGCGTTGAAGTGGGGAGGGGGGCAACTAATGAAAAACTGTTTTTT.

A few counts support this clone. This sequence joins TRBV20-1 and TRBJ2-5; 7 bases line up with TRBD1. Germline CDR1 and CDR2: DFQATT and SNEGSKA (reference sequence). With 5 bases clipped from V and 5 bases from J, the junction kept 2 bases outside the gene matches. The CDR3 spans 11 residues. The DNA for the CDR3 is TGCAGTGCTGGGACAGCCGAGACCCAGTACTTC. Translated: CSAGTAETQYF.

This clone was found a few times. The V call is TRBV7-9, the J call TRBJ2-2; 8 nucleotides match TRBD2. Germline trimming cut 5 bases from V and 1 base from J; bases unmatched to any gene: 6. CDR1 and CDR2 (germline): SEHNR, FQNEAQ (reference sequence). CDR3 size: 16 residues. The CDR3 sequence is CASSPTGLGNTGELFF. CDR3 nucleotides: TGTGCCAGCAGCCCAACGGGACTAGGGAACACCGGGGAGCTGTTTTTT.

The chain combines TRBV2 with TRBJ2-1, with 16 bases fitting TRBD2. Looked up from germline, CDR1 is SNHLY and CDR2 is FYNNEI. The V gene end was trimmed by 7 bases and the J gene end by 5 bases; junction bases not matched to a gene: 14. This CDR3 comprises 19 residues. The CDR3 is CASTILAGTSGRGDNEQFF. CDR3 DNA: TGTGCCAGCACTATCCTAGCCGGGACTAGCGGGAGGGGTGACAATGAGCAGTTCTTC.

The V gene is TRBV5-4, the J gene TRBJ1-1, with D unresolved. Trimming pared 5 bases from V and 1 base from J, leaving 6 bases between. CDR1 and CDR2 (germline): SGHNT, YYREEE (reference sequence). This CDR3 is built from 12 residues. Here the CDR3 reads CASSVQNTEAFF. In DNA, the CDR3 is TGTGCCAGCAGTGTACAGAACACTGAAGCTTTCTTT.

The chain is built from TRBV6-1 and TRBJ2-1; possibly TRBD2 for D (6 bases). The V gene lost 2 bases and the J gene lost 5 bases, with 7 bases spanning the gap. In germline, CDR1 is MNHNS, CDR2 SASEGT. The CDR3 has 13 residues. As DNA, the CDR3 is TGTGCCAGCAGTGAATGGGGGGACAATGAGCAGTTCTTC. Amino acid sequence: CASSEWGDNEQFF.

This sequence joins TRBV6-1 and TRBJ2-5; D might be TRBD2 (5 bases). Germline V gives CDR1 MNHNS, CDR2 SASEGT. This CDR3 contains 14 residues. V lost 3 bases to trimming and J lost 7 bases, with 15 bases between them. CDR3: CASSDMGGSGTQYF. In DNA form, the CDR3 reads TGTGCCAGCAGTGACATGGGCGGGTCCGGGACCCAGTACTTC.

This clone was seen a few times. CDR3 coding DNA: TGTGCCAGCAGCCGTCGACTAGCGGGAGGTCAAGAGACCCAGTACTTC. Protein product: CASSRRLAGGQETQYF. The chain has TRBV7-2 and TRBJ2-5; 13 bases match TRBD2. The CDR3 sequence is 16 residues long. In germline, CDR1 is SGHTA, CDR2 FQGNSA. V shed 5 bases and J 2 bases; nucleotides not matched to a gene: 5. The full variable domain, with the rest looked up from reference TRBV7-2 and TRBJ2-5, is GAGVSQSPSNKVTEKGKDVELRCDPISGHTALYWYRQSLGQGLEFLIYFQGNSAPDKSGLPSDRFSAERTGGSVSTLTIQRTQQEDSAVYLCASSRRLAGGQETQYFGPGTRLLVL.

This rearrangement joins TRBV27 to TRBJ2-7; a possible D gene is TRBD1 (5 bases). The CDR3 sequence is 16 residues long. CDR1 is MNHEY, CDR2 SMNVEV, per germline (reference sequence). Deletions cut 6 bases from V and 0 bases from J, with 18 bases between. CDR3 nucleotide sequence: TGTGCCAGCAGGACCGGTGGACACCAAGGCTCCTACGAGCAGTACTTC. Protein product: CASRTGGHQGSYEQYF.

CDR3 residues: CASSLDSGRGETQYF. In DNA form, the CDR3 reads TGTGCCAGCAGCTTAGACAGCGGGAGAGGGGAGACCCAGTACTTC. The chain couples TRBV7-9 to TRBJ2-5; 8 bases match TRBD2. V lost 1 base to trimming and J lost 5 bases; unmatched junction nucleotides: 6. Germline CDR1 is SEHNR and CDR2 is FQNEAQ (reference sequence). The CDR3 runs to 15 residues.

DNA of the CDR3: TGTGCCATCAGTGACTCCCTCGAGGACTTCCAAAAGACTGAAGCTTTCTTT. Its translation: CAISDSLEDFQKTEAFF. The rearrangement links TRBV10-3 to TRBJ1-1; D unresolved. Germline V gives CDR1 ENHRY, CDR2 SYGVKD. The CDR3 totals 17 residues. V was cut by 3 bases and J by 5 bases, with 22 bases left in between.

The chain has TRBV19 and TRBJ2-3, with 12 positions matching TRBD2. CDR1 is LNHDA, CDR2 SQIVND, per germline (reference sequence). The CDR3 has 17 residues. V shed 4 bases, J shed 4 bases, and the junction held 9 bases outside the gene matches. DNA for the CDR3: TGTGCCAGTAGTACCGCTAGCGGGAGGGCCATGGCAGATACGCAGTATTTT. It is translated as CASSTASGRAMADTQYF.

This chain connects TRBV4-1 to TRBJ2-2; 11 bases line up with TRBD2. Germline CDR1 is MGHRA and CDR2 is YSYEKL. The V gene end was trimmed by 4 bases and the J gene end by 1 base; junction bases not matched to a gene: 14. The CDR3 spans 20 residues. The CDR3 DNA follows: TGCGCCAGCAGCCCTTGCCTCTTAGCGGGAGGGCCTATGAACACCGGGGAGCTGTTTTTT. It yields the protein CASSPCLLAGGPMNTGELFF.

The V gene is TRBV25-1, the J gene TRBJ1-1; no reliable D call. Germline loops: CDR1 MGHDK, CDR2 SYGVNS. The CDR3 runs 12 residues. V shed 2 bases and J shed 10 bases, with 11 bases lying between them. The CDR3 DNA follows: TGTGCCAGCAGTGAACTAGGTCTGCTAGCTTTCTTT. It codes for CASSELGLLAFF.

The chain links TRBV6-1 to TRBJ2-3; 15 nucleotides line up with TRBD2. CDR1 is MNHNS and CDR2 is SASEGT in the germline V gene. The CDR3 contains 19 residues. Trimming cost V 2 bases and J 1 base; bases outside gene matches: 7. The CDR3 loop is CASSEPRTSGRGGTDTQYF. The CDR3 DNA is TGTGCCAGCAGTGAACCCCGGACTAGCGGGAGGGGGGGCACAGATACGCAGTATTTT.